This entry describes one TCR beta chain. The entry originates in a study of blood T cell repertoires in COVID-19. Study-wide context: Acute and convalescent COVID-19 specimens originated in the United States, Italy and Spain. The cDNA or gDNA used as material had been derived from T cells, B-cell-depleted T cells, or PBMCs.

Per the original data handling: Scientists estimated how many nucleated cells there were by amplifying reference gene primers. Sequenced by immunoSEQ multiplex PCR; TCRdb stores in-frame clones only, minus some. Clonal size and the V and J genes are those of that table, whereas D and trimming came from the DNA. The table lists about 120,000 clones, more than 60% of them singletons, with roughly 6.2% in the top ten. The V end lost 4 bases, the J end lost 3 bases, and 9 bases lay between the germline ends. CDR1 LGHDT and CDR2 YNNKEL come from the germline V gene (reference sequence). The CDR3 loop spans 13 amino acids.

The rearrangement joins TRBV3-1 (or the pseudogene TRBV3-2) to TRBJ2-5, with D possibly being TRBD1 (5 bases). This receptor was taken from a man in his 70s with acute or convalescent COVID-19. The sample consisted of peripheral blood. DNA of the CDR3: TGTGCCAGCAGCCGGGTAGGGGAAGAGACCCAGTACTTC. Its protein is CASSRVGEETQYF.